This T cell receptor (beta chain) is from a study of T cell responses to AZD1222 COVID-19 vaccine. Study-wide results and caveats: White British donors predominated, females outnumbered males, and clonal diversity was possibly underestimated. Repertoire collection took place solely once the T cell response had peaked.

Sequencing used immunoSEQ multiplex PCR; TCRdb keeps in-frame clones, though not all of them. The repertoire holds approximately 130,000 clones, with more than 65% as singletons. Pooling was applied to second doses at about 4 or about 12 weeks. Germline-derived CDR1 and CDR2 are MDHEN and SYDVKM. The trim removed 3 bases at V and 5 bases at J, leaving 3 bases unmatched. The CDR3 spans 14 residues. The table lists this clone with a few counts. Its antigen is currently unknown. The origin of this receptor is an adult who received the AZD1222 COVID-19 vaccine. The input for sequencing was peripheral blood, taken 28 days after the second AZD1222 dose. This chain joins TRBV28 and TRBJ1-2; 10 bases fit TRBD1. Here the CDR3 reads CASSLGDRGYGYTF. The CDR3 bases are TGTGCCAGCAGTTTGGGGGACAGGGGTTATGGCTACACCTTC.